The 23 T cell receptor beta chains below all came from one sample that was sequenced in a study of cytomegalovirus exposure and HLA in healthy donors. In the PCR, 60 Vbeta and 13 Jbeta primers were used. The method was immunoSEQ multiplex PCR; TCRdb's version includes in-frame clones alone and lacks a portion of them. Of some 150,000 clones listed, 80% to 85% were seen once; the top ten hold 2.5% to 3.5%. The sequenced sample was PBMCs. The source is a woman younger than 45 in good health and CMV-seronegative.

The chain is built from TRBV19 and TRBJ1-1, with 7 bases identical to TRBD1. V trimming: 2 bases; J trimming: 1 base; junction bases outside the gene matches: 4. The CDR3 consists of 15 residues. The germline V gene encodes CDR1 LNHDA and CDR2 SQIVND (reference sequence). The CDR3 loop reads CASSILAGGNTEAFF. As DNA, the CDR3 is TGTGCCAGTAGTATACTGGCAGGGGGGAACACTGAAGCTTTCTTT.

This clone was observed once. The chain employs TRBV7-8 and TRBJ2-7, with TRBD1 matching over 9 bases. Germline loops: CDR1 SGHVS, CDR2 FQNEAQ. Germline trimming cut 2 bases from V and 3 bases from J; bases unmatched to any gene: 2. The CDR3 length is 14 residues. The CDR3 coding sequence is TGTGCCAGCAGCTTAAGGGACAGGGTCTACGAGCAGTACTTC. Translating it yields CASSLRDRVYEQYF.

In its sample, this clone was seen once. The chain uses TRBV15 and TRBJ2-1, with TRBD2 matching over 7 bases. V lost 2 bases to trimming and J lost 4 bases; unmatched junction nucleotides: 5. The CDR3 runs to 15 residues. Germline CDR1 LNHNV, CDR2 YYDKDF (reference sequence). The CDR3 sequence is CATSRRSGTYNEQFF. The CDR3 nucleotides are TGTGCCACCAGCAGAAGAAGCGGGACTTACAATGAGCAGTTCTTC.

The chain carries TRBV29-1 and TRBJ2-7; 8 nucleotides match TRBD1. Trimming at V came to 3 bases and at J to 2 bases, leaving 3 bases not matched to a gene. This CDR3 contains 13 residues. The germline V gene has CDR1 SQVTM and CDR2 ANQGSEA. The DNA of the CDR3 is TGCAGCGTTGAGTCGGGACAGGCCTACGAGCAGTACTTC. Translating gives CSVESGQAYEQYF.

A remark on this clone: Other nucleotide sequences in the sample specify the same CDR3. The J gene is TRBJ1-2, the V gene TRBV5-4, with D hard to call. The germline CDR1 and CDR2 sequences are SGHNT and YYREEE (reference sequence). The CDR3 loop spans 13 amino acids. Trimming pared 0 bases from V and 2 bases from J, leaving 5 bases between. The CDR3 DNA follows: TGTGCCAGCAGCTTGGGCCAGAACTATGGCTACACCTTC. This translates into CASSLGQNYGYTF.

This chain connects TRBV5-1 to TRBJ1-3; the D gene is possibly TRBD1 (5 bases). Germline assignment: CDR1 SGHRS and CDR2 YFSETQ. There are 15 residues in the CDR3. Trimming stripped 4 bases from V and 1 base from J, with 12 bases between. The CDR3, as DNA: TGCGCCAGCAGCCCTTCCAGGGATTCTGGAAACACCATATATTTT. It yields the protein CASSPSRDSGNTIYF.

The chain employs TRBV15 and TRBJ2-1; TRBD1 agrees at 10 bases. The CDR3 covers 15 residues. V was pared by 2 bases and J by 7 bases, with 5 bases of the junction left unmatched. Germline V gene sequence: CDR1 LNHNV, CDR2 YYDKDF (reference sequence). CDR3 protein: CATSRRTGGTNEQFF. The CDR3 coding sequence is TGTGCCACCAGCAGAAGGACAGGGGGGACGAATGAGCAGTTCTTC.

A single count supports this clone. The CDR3 DNA reads as TGTGCCTGGAGTCCTAACCTAGGGGGAAATGAGCAGTTCTTC. It translates to CAWSPNLGGNEQFF. V and J are TRBV30 and TRBJ2-1; weak D call: TRBD1 (6 bases). Per germline, CDR1 GTSNPN and CDR2 SVGIG (reference sequence). This CDR3 region has 14 residues. Trimming shortened V by 2 bases and J by 7 bases, and 15 bases separated the two germline ends.

V is TRBV2 and J is TRBJ2-2; TRBD2 matches 11 bases. This CDR3 contains 15 residues. Looked up from germline, CDR1 is SNHLY and CDR2 is FYNNEI. V lost 3 bases to trimming and J lost 5 bases; unmatched junction nucleotides: 2. Here the CDR3 DNA reads TGTGCCAGCAGTGACCGGACTAGCGGGACCGGGGAGCTGTTTTTT. Translation gives CASSDRTSGTGELFF.

This chain uses TRBV2 with TRBJ2-3; 11 nucleotides line up with TRBD2. Per the germline V gene, CDR1 is SNHLY and CDR2 is FYNNEI. The J segment lost 8 bases and the V segment lost 6 bases, leaving 10 bases of the junction unmatched. This CDR3 is 15 amino acids long. In DNA, the CDR3 is TGTGCCAGCAGGGCTAACTCTGGGACTAGCGGTACGCAGTATTTT. Translated: CASRANSGTSGTQYF.

In the case of this clone: The sample contains more than one DNA sequence encoding this CDR3. V and J are TRBV6-1 and TRBJ1-1, with D perhaps TRBD1 (6 bases). V was cut by 4 bases and J by 3 bases, with 12 bases left in between. The CDR3 covers 14 residues. Per the germline V gene, CDR1 is MNHNS and CDR2 is SASEGT. CDR3: CASSVVQGYTEAFF. The CDR3, as DNA: TGTGCCAGCAGTGTAGTCCAGGGGTACACTGAAGCTTTCTTT.

The chain combines TRBV30 with TRBJ1-3, with D hard to call. Trimming removed 2 bases from V and 0 bases from J, with 11 bases in between. This CDR3 has 15 residues. Germline V CDR1 and CDR2: GTSNPN, SVGIG (reference sequence). CDR3 sequence (DNA): TGTGCCTGGAGTCCCTTGAGGCCCTCTGGAAACACCATATATTTT. Its protein product is CAWSPLRPSGNTIYF. Full variable domain (rest looked up from reference TRBV30 and TRBJ1-3): SQTIHQWPATLVQPVGSPLSLECTVEGTSNPNLYWYRQAAGRGLQLLFYSVGIGQISSEVPQNLSASRPQDRQFILSSKKLLLSDSGFYLCAWSPLRPSGNTIYFGEGSWLTVV.

This sequence joins TRBV18 and TRBJ1-2, with D possibly being TRBD1 (6 bases). CDR1 and CDR2 (germline): KGHSH, LQKENI. The CDR3 extends over 15 amino acids. V gave up 2 bases and J gave up 3 bases, with 13 bases separating them. The CDR3 DNA reads as TGTGCCAGCTCACCAGCACAGGGAAGGGACTATGGCTACACCTTC. Its protein is CASSPAQGRDYGYTF.

The chain has TRBV5-4 and TRBJ2-3; 9 bases map to TRBD1. Per germline, CDR1 SGHNT and CDR2 YYREEE (reference sequence). The length of the CDR3 is 18 residues. V lost 3 bases to trimming and J lost 0 bases; unmatched junction nucleotides: 11. CDR3: CASSSTAGTGKSTDTQYF. The CDR3 nucleotides read TGTGCCAGCAGCTCTACCGCCGGGACAGGGAAGAGCACAGATACGCAGTATTTT.

The J gene is TRBJ2-7, the V gene TRBV30; TRBD1 is a possible D gene (6 bases). Between the trimmed V and J ends, which lost 3 bases and 0 bases, there was a span of 18 bases. Germline CDR1 is GTSNPN and CDR2 is SVGIG (reference sequence). The CDR3 length is 16 residues. The CDR3 DNA reads as TGTGCCTGGAGCCCTTTATCAGGGGTTAGCTCCTACGAGCAGTACTTC. Amino acids: CAWSPLSGVSSYEQYF.

This chain uses TRBV27 with TRBJ2-5, with 10 bases identical to TRBD1. V lost 6 bases, J lost 1 base, and 2 bases stayed unmatched. The CDR3 consists of 14 residues. Germline lookup yields CDR1 MNHEY and CDR2 SMNVEV (reference sequence). CDR3 DNA: TGTGCCAGCAGCCGGGACAGGGGCCAAGAGACCCAGTACTTC. This translates into CASSRDRGQETQYF.

The chain combines TRBV19 with TRBJ1-4, with D uncertain. Trimming shortened V by 3 bases and J by 0 bases, and 8 bases separated the two germline ends. Germline-derived CDR1 and CDR2 are LNHDA and SQIVND (reference sequence). This CDR3 spans 15 amino acids. CDR3 sequence: CASSMVGATNEKLFF. CDR3 coding DNA: TGTGCCAGTAGTATGGTCGGAGCAACTAATGAAAAACTGTTTTTT.

J is TRBJ2-3 and V is TRBV7-8; TRBD1 aligns across 7 bases. The CDR3 consists of 13 residues. The germline gives CDR1 SGHVS, CDR2 FQNEAQ. With V trimmed by 5 bases and J by 6 bases, 5 bases remained unmatched. CDR3 coding DNA: TGTGCCAGCAGCCGAGGGACAGTTGATACGCAGTATTTT. Its translation: CASSRGTVDTQYF.

V and J are TRBV7-2 and TRBJ2-3; 12 bases are shared with TRBD2. J lost 4 bases, V lost 4 bases, and 6 bases had no gene match. CDR1 and CDR2 from the germline V gene are SGHTA and FQGNSA. The length of the CDR3 is 16 residues. As DNA, the CDR3 is TGTGCCAGCAGCTCTAGCGGGGGGGGGAGGGCAGATACGCAGTATTTT. As protein: CASSSSGGGRADTQYF.

In regard to this clone: A read error may account for a junction end that differs from germline. The chain recombines TRBV7-9 with TRBJ1-2, with D maybe TRBD1 (5 bases). CDR3 size: 13 residues. From germline, CDR1 is SEHNR and CDR2 FQNEAQ (reference sequence). The CDR3 loop is CSSSPDSFYGYTF. The DNA for the CDR3 is TGTTCCAGCAGTCCTGACAGCTTCTATGGCTACACCTTC.

This clone turned up a few times. The rearrangement links TRBV2 to TRBJ1-5; TRBD1 aligns across 9 bases. Germline lookup yields CDR1 SNHLY and CDR2 FYNNEI. The CDR3 length is 14 residues. The V and J ends lost 6 bases and 5 bases, in that order; junction bases with no gene match: 5. CDR3 in DNA: TGTGCCAGCAGCTCAGGGACAGGGTATCAGCCCCAGCATTTT. Protein product: CASSSGTGYQPQHF.

In regard to this clone: Other nucleotide sequences from this sample produce the same CDR3. This chain connects TRBV4-1 to TRBJ2-1, with 16 bases aligning to TRBD2. Germline V gene data show CDR1 as MGHRA and CDR2 as YSYEKL. J gave up 16 bases and V 8 bases, and 11 bases lay outside the gene matches. CDR3 length equals 14 residues. CDR3 DNA: TGCGCCAGCTCACCCGGGACTAGCGGGAGGGAAGTATTCTTC. This gives the protein CASSPGTSGREVFF.

V is TRBV5-6 and J is TRBJ1-4; a possible D gene is TRBD1 (6 bases). The CDR3 is 14 residues long. Germline lookup yields CDR1 SGHDT and CDR2 YYEEEE. The V gene lost 4 bases and the J gene lost 3 bases, with 10 bases spanning the gap. This chain's CDR3 is CASSPWTANEKLFF. The CDR3, as DNA: TGTGCCAGCAGCCCGTGGACAGCTAATGAAAAACTGTTTTTT.